This note documents a single T cell receptor (beta chain) sequence. The table came from immunoSEQ multiplex PCR; TCRdb's copy has only in-frame clones and leaves some out. The sample has about 100,000 clones, more than 85% seen once. This entry comes from a study of siplizumab effects on memory and regulatory T cells. CDR3 size: 11 residues. Germline V gives CDR1 SNHLY, CDR2 FYNNEI. V was clipped by 8 bases and J by 5 bases, with 8 bases between them. This receptor was taken from a human donor in good health. V is TRBV2 and J is TRBJ2-3, with D possibly matching TRBD2 (6 bases). Sequencing used CD4+ T cells sorted from blood. The CDR3 coding sequence is TGTGCCAGCGCGGGGAAAGATACGCAGTATTTT. As protein: CASAGKDTQYF.